This T cell receptor (beta chain) is drawn from a study of cytomegalovirus exposure and HLA in healthy donors. Whole-study context: The roughly 670 first-cohort repertoires and the approximately 130 validation repertoires shared the same platform, a later analysis reported.

This clone has just a few counts. V trimming: 4 bases; J trimming: 2 bases; junction bases outside the gene matches: 2. The CDR3 covers 14 residues. Germline V gives CDR1 SGHRS, CDR2 YFSETQ. Clones were read by immunoSEQ multiplex PCR, and TCRdb kept only the in-frame ones, dropping some. The table lists 150,000 to 200,000 clones, roughly 88% of them singletons. The TCR was taken from a woman younger than 35 in good health and CMV-seronegative. The specimen was PBMCs. The gene calls are TRBV5-1 and TRBJ2-7, with TRBD1 matching over 11 bases. The CDR3 spells CASSPGQGAYEQYF. The CDR3 coding sequence is TGCGCCAGCAGCCCGGGACAGGGGGCCTACGAGCAGTACTTC. Full variable domain (remainder filled in from reference TRBV5-1 and TRBJ2-7): KAGVTQTPRYLIKTRGQQVTLSCSPISGHRSVSWYQQTPGQGLQFLFEYFSETQRNKGNFPGRFSGRQFSNSRSEMNVSTLELGDSALYLCASSPGQGAYEQYFGPGTRLTVT.